This T cell receptor beta chain was sequenced in a study of T cells after posttransplantation cyclophosphamide. Study-wide findings and caveats: TRB overlap between skin or GI tissue T cells and blood was limited. After PTCy, TRB diversity resembled that of CNI/methotrexate controls.

A word on this clone: Its antigen remains unidentified.

The CDR3 has 16 residues. Germline CDR1 reads MNHEY; CDR2 reads SMNVEV (reference sequence). V lost 5 bases, J lost 3 bases, and 10 bases stayed unmatched. Method: immunoSEQ multiplex PCR; TCRdb's copy keeps in-frame clones and lacks some. This table has about 28,000 clones, 86% appearing once. The gene calls are TRBV27 and TRBJ2-3; 8 bases map to TRBD2. Sequences were obtained from PBMCs. This clonotype originated in a man over 45. The CDR3 loop reads CASSILPGGRTDTQYF. CDR3 DNA sequence: TGTGCCAGCAGTATACTCCCCGGCGGGAGGACAGATACGCAGTATTTT.